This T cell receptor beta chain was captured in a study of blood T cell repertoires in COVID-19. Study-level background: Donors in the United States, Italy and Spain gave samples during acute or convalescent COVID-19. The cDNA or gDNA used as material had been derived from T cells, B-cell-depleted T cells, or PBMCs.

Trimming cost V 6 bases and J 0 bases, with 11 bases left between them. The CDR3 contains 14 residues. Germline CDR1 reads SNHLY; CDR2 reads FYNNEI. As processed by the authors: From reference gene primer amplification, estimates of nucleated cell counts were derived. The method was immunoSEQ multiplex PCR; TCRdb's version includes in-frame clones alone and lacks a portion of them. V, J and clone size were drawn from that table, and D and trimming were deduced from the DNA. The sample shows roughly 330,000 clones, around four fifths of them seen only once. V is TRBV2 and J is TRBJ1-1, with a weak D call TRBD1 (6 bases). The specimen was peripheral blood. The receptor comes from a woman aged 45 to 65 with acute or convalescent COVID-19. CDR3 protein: CASRRDIVNTEAFF. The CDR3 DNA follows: TGTGCCAGCAGGAGGGACATTGTGAACACTGAAGCTTTCTTT.